The 2 T cell receptor beta chains below all came from one sample that was sequenced in a study of blood T cell repertoires in COVID-19. Only in-frame clones appear in the TCRdb table, and some are missing; sequencing was by immunoSEQ multiplex PCR. The sample contains hundreds of thousands of clones, 75% to 90% of which appear only once. The sequenced material came from peripheral blood. The receptors were sampled from a woman aged 18-35 years with acute or convalescent COVID-19.

This clone occurred once. The same CDR3 arises from other DNA sequences in this sample as well. The chain joins TRBV27 to TRBJ1-3; tentative D call: TRBD1 (5 bases). V was pared by 3 bases and J by 4 bases, with 10 bases between. CDR3 size: 14 residues. Germline-derived CDR1 and CDR2 are MNHEY and SMNVEV (reference sequence). The DNA of the CDR3 is TGTGCCAGCAGTTTGGCGGGGACCGGAAACACCATATATTTT. This gives the protein CASSLAGTGNTIYF.

The gene calls are TRBV20-1 and TRBJ2-5, with D perhaps matching TRBD2 (5 bases). This CDR3 has 11 amino acids. Germline CDR1 DFQATT, CDR2 SNEGSKA (reference sequence). V was cut by 5 bases and J by 6 bases, with 10 bases left in between. CDR3 sequence (DNA): TGCAGTGCTCTTGACTATCAGACCCAGTACTTC. Encoded protein: CSALDYQTQYF.